The clone carrying this T cell receptor (beta chain) appeared many times. Its specificity is not known. Researchers tagged individual cDNA molecules with unique molecular identifiers. From the 5' RACE reads, TCRdb called clonotypes with MiXCR, one entry per CDR3 protein. The data show about 76,000 distinct CDR3 sequences, with about 11% seen just once and over 3.5% held by the top ten. This sample was included in a study of early T cells in non-severe SARS-CoV-2 infection. General study results and limits: Lookups in VDJdb leaned toward anti-spike CD8 responses and missed private and CD4 specificities.

The sequenced sample consisted of whole blood. The TCR was taken from an adult who was a healthcare worker with PCR-confirmed SARS-CoV-2 infection or an uninfected control (not recorded which).

DNA of the CDR3: TGTGCCAGCAGGCGGGACAGGGGTGCTTCACCCCTCCACTTT. Translating it yields CASRRDRGASPLHF. The chain couples TRBV12-3 or TRBV12-4 to TRBJ1-6; 10 bases agree with TRBD1. CDR3 length: 14 residues. J lost 9 bases, V lost 6 bases, and 5 bases had no gene match.